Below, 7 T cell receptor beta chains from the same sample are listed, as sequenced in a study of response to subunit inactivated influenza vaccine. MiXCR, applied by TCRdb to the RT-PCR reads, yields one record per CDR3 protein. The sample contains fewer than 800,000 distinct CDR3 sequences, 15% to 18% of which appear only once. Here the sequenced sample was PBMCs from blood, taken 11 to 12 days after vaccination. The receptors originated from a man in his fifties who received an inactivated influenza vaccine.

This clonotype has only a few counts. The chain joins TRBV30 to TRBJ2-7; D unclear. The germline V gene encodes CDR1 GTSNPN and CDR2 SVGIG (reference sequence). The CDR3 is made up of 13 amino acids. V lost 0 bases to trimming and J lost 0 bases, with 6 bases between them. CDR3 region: CAWSVQSSYEQYF. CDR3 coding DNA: TGTGCCTGGAGTGTCCAGAGCTCCTACGAGCAGTACTTC. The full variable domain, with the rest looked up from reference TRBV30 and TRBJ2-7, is SQTIHQWPATLVQPVGSPLSLECTVEGTSNPNLYWYRQAAGRGLQLLFYSVGIGQISSEVPQNLSASRPQDRQFILSSKKLLLSDSGFYLCAWSVQSSYEQYFGPGTRLTVT.

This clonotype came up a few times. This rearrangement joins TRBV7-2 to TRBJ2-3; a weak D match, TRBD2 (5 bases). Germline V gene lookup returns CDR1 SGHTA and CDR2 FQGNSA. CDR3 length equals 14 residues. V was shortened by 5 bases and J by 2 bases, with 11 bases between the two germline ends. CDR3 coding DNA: TGTGCCAGCAGCCCTCTAGCCTACACAGATACGCAGTATTTT. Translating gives CASSPLAYTDTQYF.

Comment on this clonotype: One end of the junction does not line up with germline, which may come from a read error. The CDR3 DNA follows: TGTGTCAGCAGTTTTCGGGCAGAGGATACGCAGTATTTT. Amino acids: CVSSFRAEDTQYF. The V call is TRBV27, the J call TRBJ2-3; D is ambiguous. Germline-derived CDR1 and CDR2 are MNHEY and SMNVEV (reference sequence). CDR3 size: 13 residues.

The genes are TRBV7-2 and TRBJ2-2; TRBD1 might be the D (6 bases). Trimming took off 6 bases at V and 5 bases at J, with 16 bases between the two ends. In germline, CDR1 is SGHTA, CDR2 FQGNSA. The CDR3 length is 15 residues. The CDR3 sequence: CASSSDGTFTGELFF. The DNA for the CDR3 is TGTGCCAGCAGTTCCGACGGGACATTTACCGGGGAGCTGTTTTTT.

This CDR3 is CASSYSASGTSYEQYF. DNA of the CDR3: TGTGCCAGCAGTTACTCGGCTAGCGGGACCTCCTACGAGCAGTACTTC. This sequence joins TRBV6-2 or TRBV6-3 and TRBJ2-7, with 9 bases fitting TRBD2. The CDR3 is 16 amino acids. After removal of 0 bases from V and 0 bases from J, the junction contained 3 bases not matched to a gene. CDR1 is MNHEY and CDR2 is SVGEGT in the germline V gene.

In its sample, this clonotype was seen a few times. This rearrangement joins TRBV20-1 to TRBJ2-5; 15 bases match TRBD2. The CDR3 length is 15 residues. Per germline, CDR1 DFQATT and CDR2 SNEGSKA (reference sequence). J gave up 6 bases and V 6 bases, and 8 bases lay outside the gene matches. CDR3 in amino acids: CSAVKGLAGGKTQYF. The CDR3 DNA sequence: TGCAGTGCCGTTAAGGGACTAGCGGGAGGAAAGACCCAGTACTTC.

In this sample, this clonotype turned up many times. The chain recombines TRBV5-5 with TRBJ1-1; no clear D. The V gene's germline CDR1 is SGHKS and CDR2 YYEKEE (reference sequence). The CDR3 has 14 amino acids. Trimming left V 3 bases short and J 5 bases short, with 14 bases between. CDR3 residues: CASSSGRRETEAFF. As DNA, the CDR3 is TGTGCCAGCAGCTCTGGACGAAGGGAAACTGAAGCTTTCTTT.